One and the same sample provided the 25 T cell receptor beta chains below, sequenced in a study of blood T cell repertoires in COVID-19. Data came from immunoSEQ multiplex PCR; TCRdb stores just in-frame clones and leaves some out. The table lists some 400,000 clones, about 87% of them singletons. Sequenced material: peripheral blood. All receptors derive from a woman aged 55-70 years with COVID-19, enrolled during active disease.

The rearrangement links TRBV6-1 to TRBJ2-1; D is unclear. Germline V gene lookup returns CDR1 MNHNS and CDR2 SASEGT. V was cut by 1 base and J by 4 bases, with 11 bases left in between. CDR3 length: 15 amino acids. This chain's CDR3 is CASSEGRKVYNEQFF. CDR3 bases: TGTGCCAGCAGTGAAGGCAGGAAGGTATACAATGAGCAGTTCTTC.

The chain carries TRBV24-1 and TRBJ2-7; 7 bases line up with TRBD2. CDR3 length: 17 amino acids. Germline V gives CDR1 KGHDR, CDR2 SFDVKD. The V segment lost 0 bases and the J segment 1 base; nucleotides outside the gene matches: 8. CDR3 sequence (DNA): TGTGCCACCAGTGATTTGCATCCGACGGGGGGATCCTACGAGCAGTACTTC. Encoded protein: CATSDLHPTGGSYEQYF.

The V call is TRBV6-6, the J call TRBJ2-7, with 7 bases that match TRBD1. The CDR3 loop spans 14 amino acids. V was clipped by 7 bases and J by 6 bases; unmatched bases: 12. Germline V gives CDR1 MNHNY, CDR2 SVGAGI (reference sequence). Here the CDR3 reads CASNIDRVYSEQYF. The DNA for the CDR3 is TGTGCCAGCAACATAGACAGGGTGTATTCCGAGCAGTACTTC.

This clone was counted only a few times. The chain links TRBV5-3 to TRBJ2-1; D ambiguous. TRBV5-3 is noted as an ORF with a role that remains uncertain. The V end was cut by 8 bases, the J end by 0 bases, with 15 bases between. The CDR3 sequence is 15 residues long. The CDR3 DNA reads TGTGCCAGCAAGCCCCTTATTAGCTCCTACAATGAGCAGTTCTTC. Translating it yields CASKPLISSYNEQFF.

The chain carries TRBV2 and TRBJ1-2, with TRBD1 identical over 7 bases. Germline V gene sequence: CDR1 SNHLY, CDR2 FYNNEI. J lost 6 bases, V lost 6 bases, and 7 bases had no gene match. The CDR3 runs 13 residues. CDR3 coding DNA: TGTGCCAGCAGATCCGACAGGGAGGATGGCTACACCTTC. Translation: CASRSDREDGYTF.

The chain joins TRBV11-3 to TRBJ2-5; 8 bases map to TRBD1. Trimming took 1 base from V and 6 from J; bases not matched to a gene: 1. Germline V gene sequence: CDR1 SGHNT, CDR2 YENEEA. The CDR3 runs to 13 residues. The DNA of the CDR3 is TGTGCCAGCAGCTTAGGGACAGGGCAGACCCAGTACTTC. Translated: CASSLGTGQTQYF.

The chain employs TRBV5-6 and TRBJ2-7; 8 bases match TRBD1. The V segment lost 5 bases and the J segment 5 bases; nucleotides outside the gene matches: 15. CDR3 size: 16 residues. The germline CDR1 and CDR2 sequences are SGHDT and YYEEEE. CDR3 amino acids: CASRFGSDRAYNEQYF. CDR3 DNA sequence: TGTGCCAGCAGGTTCGGGTCGGACAGGGCATATAACGAGCAGTACTTC.

The rearrangement links TRBV5-1 to TRBJ2-2; D is possibly TRBD2 (6 bases). CDR1 is SGHRS, CDR2 YFSETQ, per germline. Trimming removed 4 bases from V and 6 bases from J, with 19 bases in between. This CDR3 has 16 amino acids. The CDR3 reads CASSPGGAKSPGELFF. The DNA for the CDR3 is TGCGCCAGCAGCCCGGGCGGGGCGAAGAGCCCCGGGGAGCTGTTTTTT.

The V gene is TRBV27, the J gene TRBJ1-2; weak D call: TRBD1 (6 bases). Germline loops: CDR1 MNHEY, CDR2 SMNVEV (reference sequence). This CDR3 contains 14 residues. V was shortened by 4 bases and J by 4 bases, with 13 bases between the two germline ends. The CDR3 nucleotides read TGTGCCAGCAGTTGGAAAGAAGGGGGCTATGGCTACACCTTC. Translated: CASSWKEGGYGYTF.

This sequence joins TRBV5-6 and TRBJ1-2; 8 bases line up with TRBD1. Germline loops: CDR1 SGHDT, CDR2 YYEEEE. This CDR3 comprises 13 residues. The V segment lost 3 bases and the J segment 5 bases; nucleotides outside the gene matches: 3. The CDR3 bases are TGTGCCAGCAGCTGGGGACAGGTATATGGCTACACCTTC. Translation gives CASSWGQVYGYTF.

The gene calls are TRBV7-2 and TRBJ1-2; possible D gene TRBD1, 6 bases. V lost 7 bases and J 2 bases, leaving 20 bases between the germline ends. CDR3 length equals 16 residues. Germline CDR1 and CDR2: SGHTA and FQGNSA. CDR3 nucleotides: TGTGCCAGCACCCCGTGGGACACAACCCCCAACTATGGCTACACCTTC. Translated, it gives CASTPWDTTPNYGYTF.

The chain recombines TRBV6-5 with TRBJ1-1; maybe TRBD1 (5 bases). The CDR3 has 13 amino acids. Looked up from germline, CDR1 is MNHEY and CDR2 is SVGAGI. The V gene lost 8 bases and the J gene lost 0 bases, with 10 bases spanning the gap. This CDR3 reads CASSGIMNTEAFF. CDR3 nucleotide sequence: TGTGCCAGCTCAGGGATAATGAACACTGAAGCTTTCTTT.

The V gene is TRBV5-1, the J gene TRBJ1-3, with a tentative D call TRBD1 (5 bases). This CDR3 spans 16 amino acids. Between the trimmed V and J ends, which lost 4 bases and 1 base, there was a span of 15 bases. Germline assignment: CDR1 SGHRS and CDR2 YFSETQ. The chain's CDR3 is CASSTGTGGSGNTIYF. The CDR3 region has the DNA TGCGCCAGCAGCACGGGGACGGGGGGATCTGGAAACACCATATATTTT.

The sample holds a few counts of this clone. V is TRBV19 and J is TRBJ1-5, with 9 bases identical to TRBD1. The J segment lost 2 bases and the V segment lost 3 bases, leaving 11 bases of the junction unmatched. This CDR3 has 18 amino acids. Germline lookup yields CDR1 LNHDA and CDR2 SQIVND (reference sequence). The CDR3 protein is CASSIRDRASFRNQPQHF. In DNA form, the CDR3 reads TGTGCCAGTAGTATCCGGGACAGGGCCTCGTTTCGCAATCAGCCCCAGCATTTT.

V gene TRBV5-1 combines with J gene TRBJ1-1; no definite D call. The germline V gene has CDR1 SGHRS and CDR2 YFSETQ. CDR3 size: 13 residues. Between the trimmed V and J ends, which lost 2 bases and 4 bases, there was a span of 9 bases. The CDR3 DNA reads TGCGCCAGCAGCTTAGAGGTAGGCACTGAAGCTTTCTTT. Amino acid sequence: CASSLEVGTEAFF. The full variable domain, completed using reference TRBV5-1 and TRBJ1-1, is KAGVTQTPRYLIKTRGQQVTLSCSPISGHRSVSWYQQTPGQGLQFLFEYFSETQRNKGNFPGRFSGRQFSNSRSEMNVSTLELGDSALYLCASSLEVGTEAFFGQGTRLTVV.

CDR3: CASSPGRGLGTGELFF. The CDR3 DNA reads as TGTGCCAGCAGCCCGGGCAGGGGGCTGGGCACCGGGGAGCTGTTTTTT. The rearrangement joins TRBV7-3 to TRBJ2-2; 8 bases are shared with TRBD1. The V gene's germline CDR1 is SGHTA and CDR2 FQGTGA. CDR3 size: 16 residues. V trimming: 5 bases; J trimming: 4 bases; junction bases outside the gene matches: 9.

The chain is built from TRBV19 and TRBJ2-3; 8 nucleotides match TRBD1. V lost 6 bases and J lost 0; bases outside the gene matches: 5. The CDR3 length is 15 residues. Germline V gene data show CDR1 as LNHDA and CDR2 as SQIVND (reference sequence). The CDR3 region is CASSNRGSSTDTQYF. CDR3 coding DNA: TGTGCCAGTAGCAACAGGGGGTCTAGCACAGATACGCAGTATTTT. Full variable domain (remainder filled in from reference TRBV19 and TRBJ2-3): DGGITQSPKYLFRKEGQNVTLSCEQNLNHDAMYWYRQDPGQGLRLIYYSQIVNDFQKGDIAEGYSVSREKKESFPLTVTSAQKNPTAFYLCASSNRGSSTDTQYFGPGTRLTVL.

This clone appeared a single time. The rearrangement uses TRBV5-8 and TRBJ2-2, with TRBD1 as a possible D gene (6 bases). The germline V and J ends were trimmed by 4 bases and 6 bases, with 10 bases remaining between them. CDR3 length: 13 amino acids. From germline, CDR1 is SGHTS and CDR2 YDEGEE. In DNA, the CDR3 is TGTGCCAGCAGCCTAAACAGGGCCGGGGAGCTGTTTTTT. It encodes CASSLNRAGELFF. Full variable domain (outside the CDR3, taken from reference TRBV5-8 and TRBJ2-2): EAGVTQSPTHLIKTRGQQATLRCSPISGHTSVYWYQQALGLGLQFLLWYDEGEERNRGNFPPRFSGRQFPNYSSELNVNALELEDSALYLCASSLNRAGELFFGEGSRLTVL.

The V gene is TRBV3-1 (or the pseudogene TRBV3-2), the J gene TRBJ2-3, with TRBD2 matching 9 bases. The CDR3 loop spans 16 amino acids. Germline CDR1 LGHDT, CDR2 YNNKEL (reference sequence). Losses at the gene ends were 6 bases for V and 5 bases for J; bases not matched to a gene: 12. CDR3 sequence: CASRPMGRGGQDTQYF. CDR3 DNA sequence: TGTGCCAGCAGGCCTATGGGGCGGGGGGGTCAAGATACGCAGTATTTT.

The chain couples TRBV7-6 to TRBJ2-5; 10 bases align to TRBD2. Trimming removed 6 bases from V and 5 bases from J; junction bases left unmatched: 12. Germline values: CDR1 SGHVS, CDR2 FNYEAQ. The CDR3 totals 16 residues. DNA for the CDR3: TGTGCCAGCAGTTATCTCACTAGCGGGGTAACGGAGACCCAGTACTTC. Translating gives CASSYLTSGVTETQYF.

The chain has TRBV2 and TRBJ1-1; 9 bases map to TRBD1. Trimming removed 6 bases from V and 5 bases from J; junction bases left unmatched: 7. Germline V gives CDR1 SNHLY, CDR2 FYNNEI. The CDR3 loop spans 14 amino acids. CDR3 DNA: TGTGCCAGCAGCGTACAGGGGGCCAGTACTGAAGCTTTCTTT. Translation: CASSVQGASTEAFF.

The table lists this clone with a count of one. The rearrangement joins TRBV18 to TRBJ2-7; D is unresolved. The CDR3 extends over 14 amino acids. Germline lookup yields CDR1 KGHSH and CDR2 LQKENI. The V gene lost 1 base and the J gene lost 2 bases, with 9 bases spanning the gap. The CDR3 DNA reads as TGTGCCAGCTCACCACGGGCGCTTACCTACGAGCAGTACTTC. Translation: CASSPRALTYEQYF.

The chain joins TRBV30 to TRBJ1-3; unclear D gene. Germline values: CDR1 GTSNPN, CDR2 SVGIG (reference sequence). This CDR3 spans 11 amino acids. The CDR3 coding sequence is TGTGCTTTTGGCGGGCCAAACACCATATATTTT. This sequence encodes CAFGGPNTIYF. Full variable domain (rest looked up from reference TRBV30 and TRBJ1-3): SQTIHQWPATLVQPVGSPLSLECTVEGTSNPNLYWYRQAAGRGLQLLFYSVGIGQISSEVPQNLSASRPQDRQFILSSKKLLLSDSGFYLCAFGGPNTIYFGEGSWLTVV.

The table lists this clone with a count of one. CDR3 sequence reads: CAWDRERSNQPQHF. CDR3 sequence (DNA): TGTGCCTGGGACAGGGAGCGTAGCAATCAGCCCCAGCATTTT. The chain recombines TRBV30 with TRBJ1-5, with 7 bases matching TRBD1. Germline V gene sequence: CDR1 GTSNPN, CDR2 SVGIG (reference sequence). With V trimmed by 5 bases and J by 0 bases, 4 bases remained unmatched. The CDR3 is 14 residues long.

The genes are TRBV19 and TRBJ1-1; TRBD1 is a possible D gene (5 bases). CDR1 is LNHDA and CDR2 is SQIVND in the germline V gene (reference sequence). The V end was cut by 3 bases, the J end by 4 bases, with 15 bases between. CDR3 length equals 15 residues. As DNA, the CDR3 is TGTGCCAGTAGTATGGGAGGGGCCAGCGGCACTGAAGCTTTCTTT. It codes for CASSMGGASGTEAFF.